This T cell receptor beta chain was identified in a study of cytomegalovirus exposure and HLA in healthy donors. Trimming left V 6 bases short and J 3 bases short, with 10 bases between. The V gene's germline CDR1 is SNHLY and CDR2 FYNNEI. This CDR3 has 13 residues. With regard to this clone: Antigen unknown.

In the PCR, 60 Vbeta and 13 Jbeta primers were used. Libraries were prepared by immunoSEQ multiplex PCR; TCRdb keeps only in-frame clonotypes and omits some of them. The sample has 95,000 to 150,000 clones, 73% seen once. General study points: Later analysis reportedly placed an Asian-associated ancestry cluster below the roughly 690-donor mean in N-insertions. Immune exposure information available was restricted to CMV serostatus.

The sequenced sample was PBMCs. The chain combines TRBV2 with TRBJ2-3, with D possibly matching TRBD1 (6 bases). The clonotype comes from a man in his sixties in good health and CMV-seropositive. The CDR3 DNA follows: TGTGCCAGCAGGCCCGACAGGACAGATACGCAGTATTTT. It specifies CASRPDRTDTQYF.